This T cell receptor beta chain was recovered during a study of blood T cell repertoires in COVID-19. Study in general: COVID-19 samples collected from the United States, Italy and Spain covered acute and convalescent phases.

Original processing notes: Scientists estimated how many nucleated cells there were by amplifying reference gene primers. Libraries were prepared by immunoSEQ multiplex PCR; TCRdb keeps only in-frame clonotypes and omits some of them. Clonal size and the V and J genes are those of that table, whereas D and trimming came from the DNA. The table lists about 69,000 clones, about four fifths of them singletons, with around 47% in the top ten. Germline V gene lookup returns CDR1 LGHNA and CDR2 YNFKEQ. After removal of 1 base from V and 0 bases from J, the junction contained 2 bases not matched to a gene. The CDR3 totals 16 residues.

The chain has TRBV4-2 and TRBJ1-4, with 7 bases identical to TRBD1. The sample comprised peripheral blood. The sequence was collected from a human donor in a cohort sampled during active COVID-19. CDR3 DNA sequence: TGTGCCAGCAGCCAAGTCGGACAGGCAACTAATGAAAAACTGTTTTTT. It encodes CASSQVGQATNEKLFF.